Each of the 14 T cell receptor beta chains below was sequenced from the same sample in a study of cytomegalovirus exposure and HLA in healthy donors. Researchers ran the PCR with 60 Vbeta and 13 Jbeta primers. Measured with immunoSEQ multiplex PCR; TCRdb has only the in-frame clones, and not every one. The sample includes under 200,000 clones, roughly four fifths of them seen just once. The specimen sequenced was PBMCs. The source of these receptors is a man aged 35 to 55 in good health and CMV-seronegative.

V is TRBV6-5 and J is TRBJ2-7, with 10 nucleotides matching TRBD2. V was clipped by 6 bases and J by 5 bases; unmatched bases: 7. Germline V gene sequence: CDR1 MNHEY, CDR2 SVGAGI. This CDR3 is 14 amino acids long. The CDR3 is CASRTGLANDEQYV. CDR3 DNA: TGTGCCAGCAGGACGGGACTAGCGAACGACGAGCAGTACGTC.

This clone showed up just a few times. This chain uses TRBV10-3 with TRBJ2-1; the D gene is possibly TRBD2 (6 bases). There are 14 residues in the CDR3. CDR1 ENHRY and CDR2 SYGVKD come from the germline V gene. Trimming pared 4 bases from V and 10 bases from J, leaving 17 bases between. The CDR3 DNA reads TGTGCCATCAGTGCTGACTATATACGGGGGGAGCAGTTCTTC. Protein sequence: CAISADYIRGEQFF.

With respect to this clone: The sample has other DNA sequences that encode this CDR3 too. The chain couples TRBV30 to TRBJ1-2; D gene uncertain. V lost 5 bases to trimming and J lost 0 bases, with 4 bases between them. CDR1 and CDR2 (germline): GTSNPN, SVGIG (reference sequence). This CDR3 has 11 amino acids. CDR3 sequence (DNA): TGTGCCTGGTCTGCTAACTATGGCTACACCTTC. Translation: CAWSANYGYTF.

The chain joins TRBV5-1 to TRBJ2-1; maybe TRBD1 (5 bases). The CDR3 is 16 amino acids. Germline CDR1 reads SGHRS; CDR2 reads YFSETQ. Trimming shortened V by 0 bases and J by 4 bases, and 14 bases separated the two germline ends. CDR3: CASSLVSQGGYNEQFF. CDR3 in DNA: TGCGCCAGCAGCTTGGTGTCGCAGGGTGGGTACAATGAGCAGTTCTTC. Using reference TRBV5-1 and TRBJ2-1 for the parts outside the CDR3, the full variable domain is KAGVTQTPRYLIKTRGQQVTLSCSPISGHRSVSWYQQTPGQGLQFLFEYFSETQRNKGNFPGRFSGRQFSNSRSEMNVSTLELGDSALYLCASSLVSQGGYNEQFFGPGTRLTVL.

The rearrangement joins TRBV5-6 to TRBJ1-2; 7 bases align to TRBD1. V shed 0 bases, J shed 1 base, and the junction held 3 bases outside the gene matches. CDR1 and CDR2 (germline): SGHDT, YYEEEE. This CDR3 is 15 amino acids long. The chain's CDR3 is CASSLEGDSNYGYTF. CDR3 coding DNA: TGTGCCAGCAGCTTGGAAGGGGACAGTAACTATGGCTACACCTTC.

The J gene is TRBJ1-1, the V gene TRBV6-1; D gene uncertain. V was cut by 5 bases and J by 4 bases, with 14 bases left in between. The V gene's germline CDR1 is MNHNS and CDR2 SASEGT. The CDR3 covers 14 residues. DNA of the CDR3: TGTGCCAGCAGTAGCGAAGAGAGAGGCACTGAAGCTTTCTTT. It specifies CASSSEERGTEAFF.

The rearrangement uses TRBV28 and TRBJ2-1; 8 nucleotides match TRBD2. Germline values: CDR1 MDHEN, CDR2 SYDVKM. V was clipped by 6 bases and J by 8 bases; unmatched bases: 15. The CDR3 consists of 16 residues. The CDR3 protein is CASSAMRGTSIDEQFF. For the CDR3, the DNA is TGTGCCAGCAGCGCTATGAGGGGGACTAGTATCGATGAGCAGTTCTTC.

In its sample, this clone was seen once. The chain links TRBV28 to TRBJ1-4, with D tentatively TRBD1 (6 bases). The CDR3 runs 17 residues. The germline gives CDR1 MDHEN, CDR2 SYDVKM. V lost 4 bases, J lost 6 bases, and 21 bases lay in between. The CDR3 reads CASSSSGERDVYEKLFF. The DNA of the CDR3 is TGTGCCAGCAGTTCGTCAGGGGAGAGGGATGTCTATGAAAAACTGTTTTTT.

The chain joins TRBV7-9 to TRBJ1-1, with 10 bases aligning to TRBD1. J lost 11 bases, V lost 2 bases, and 11 bases had no gene match. Germline V CDR1 and CDR2: SEHNR, FQNEAQ (reference sequence). The CDR3 consists of 15 residues. CDR3 residues: CASSLKLTGGAAAFF. Written as DNA, the CDR3 is TGTGCCAGCAGCTTAAAACTGACAGGGGGCGCCGCGGCTTTCTTT.

This clone came up once. The chain recombines TRBV7-3 with TRBJ2-7, with 13 bases aligning to TRBD2. The CDR3 covers 15 residues. The J segment lost 8 bases and the V segment lost 5 bases, leaving 9 bases of the junction unmatched. CDR1 is SGHTA and CDR2 is FQGTGA in the germline V gene. The CDR3 region has the DNA TGTGCCAGCAGCCCCGGACTAGCGGGAGACATCAAGCAGTACTTC. It translates to CASSPGLAGDIKQYF. Complete variable domain (other parts from reference TRBV7-3 and TRBJ2-7): GAGVSQTPSNKVTEKGKYVELRCDPISGHTALYWYRQSLGQGPEFLIYFQGTGAADDSGLPNDRFFAVRPEGSVSTLKIQRTERGDSAVYLCASSPGLAGDIKQYFGPGTRLTVT.

The chain links TRBV5-8 to TRBJ2-5; D is possibly TRBD2 (6 bases). CDR1 and CDR2 (germline): SGHTS, YDEGEE. Trimming left V 0 bases short and J 0 bases short, with 12 bases between. CDR3 length: 16 amino acids. The CDR3 nucleotides are TGTGCCAGCAGCTTGGGGGAAGGGAGGTACCAAGAGACCCAGTACTTC. Protein: CASSLGEGRYQETQYF.

This clone came up once. V is TRBV11-2 and J is TRBJ2-3, with D possibly matching TRBD2 (6 bases). The V gene's germline CDR1 is SGHAT and CDR2 FQNNGV. With 8 bases removed from V and 0 bases from J, the gap between germline ends came to 18 bases. The CDR3 is 16 amino acids. The DNA of the CDR3 is TGTGCCAGCGGACGGGAGTCCCCTCCCAGCACAGATACGCAGTATTTT. The encoded protein is CASGRESPPSTDTQYF. Based on the CDR3 plus reference TRBV11-2 and TRBJ2-3, the full variable domain is EAGVAQSPRYKIIEKRQSVAFWCNPISGHATLYWYQQILGQGPKLLIQFQNNGVVDDSQLPKDRFSAERLKGVDSTLKIQPAKLEDSAVYLCASGRESPPSTDTQYFGPGTRLTVL.

V and J are TRBV28 and TRBJ1-6; tentative D call: TRBD1 (5 bases). V was clipped by 2 bases and J by 7 bases, with 9 bases between them. This CDR3 spans 14 amino acids. Germline loops: CDR1 MDHEN, CDR2 SYDVKM. The CDR3 protein is CASSLRQNNSPLHF. The CDR3 DNA follows: TGTGCCAGCAGTTTAAGACAGAACAATTCACCCCTCCACTTT.

The rearrangement joins TRBV9 to TRBJ2-7, with a possible D match to TRBD2 (6 bases). This CDR3 is built from 16 residues. From germline, CDR1 is SGDLS and CDR2 YYNGEE. Trimming took off 0 bases at V and 0 bases at J, with 13 bases between the two ends. The CDR3 here is CASSVGSSGSSYEQYF. The CDR3 nucleotides are TGTGCCAGCAGCGTAGGAAGTAGCGGAAGCTCCTACGAGCAGTACTTC.